The source of this T cell receptor beta chain is a study of control samples from healthy donors and cancer patients. The table came from immunoSEQ multiplex PCR; TCRdb's copy has only in-frame clones and leaves some out. Among about 180,000 clones listed, around 94% were seen once. Looked up from germline, CDR1 is LGHDT and CDR2 is YNNKEL (reference sequence). The CDR3 is made up of 18 amino acids. Trimming took 2 bases from V and 8 from J, leaving 27 bases between them. The chain joins TRBV3-1 (or the pseudogene TRBV3-2) to TRBJ1-2, with a weak D call TRBD1 (5 bases). The origin of this receptor is a young man in good health. The material sequenced was blood. CDR3 sequence (DNA): TGTGCCAGCAGCCAACTTCCCGGGTCGGGACTCAAGAAAGTAGGCTACACCTTC. Its translation is CASSQLPGSGLKKVGYTF.